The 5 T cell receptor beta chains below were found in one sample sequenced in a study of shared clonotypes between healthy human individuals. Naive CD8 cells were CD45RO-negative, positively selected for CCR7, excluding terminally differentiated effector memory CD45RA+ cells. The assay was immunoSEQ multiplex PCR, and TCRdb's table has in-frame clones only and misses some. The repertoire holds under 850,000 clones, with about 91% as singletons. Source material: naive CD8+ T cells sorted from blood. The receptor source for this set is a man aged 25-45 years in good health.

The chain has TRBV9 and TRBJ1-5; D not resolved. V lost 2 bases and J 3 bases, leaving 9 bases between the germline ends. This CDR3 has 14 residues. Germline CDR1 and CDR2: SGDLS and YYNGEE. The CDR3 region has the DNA TGTGCCAGCAGCGTTGAGGCTTTCAATCAGCCCCAGCATTTT. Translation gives CASSVEAFNQPQHF.

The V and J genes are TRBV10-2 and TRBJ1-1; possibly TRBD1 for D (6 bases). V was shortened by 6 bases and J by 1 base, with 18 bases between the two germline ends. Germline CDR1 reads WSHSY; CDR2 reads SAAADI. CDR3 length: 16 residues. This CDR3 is CASRERQAGGNTEAFF. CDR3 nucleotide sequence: TGCGCCAGCAGGGAGAGACAGGCCGGAGGGAACACTGAAGCTTTCTTT.

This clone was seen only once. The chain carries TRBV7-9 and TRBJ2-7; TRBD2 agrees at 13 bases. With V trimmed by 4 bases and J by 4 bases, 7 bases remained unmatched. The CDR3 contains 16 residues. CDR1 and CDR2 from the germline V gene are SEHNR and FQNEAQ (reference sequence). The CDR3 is CASSSDPGLAGYEQYF. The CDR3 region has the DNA TGTGCCAGCAGCTCCGATCCGGGACTAGCGGGATACGAGCAGTACTTC.

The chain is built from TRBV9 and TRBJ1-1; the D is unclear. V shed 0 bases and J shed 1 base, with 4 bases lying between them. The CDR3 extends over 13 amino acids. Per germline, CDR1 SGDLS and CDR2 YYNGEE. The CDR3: CASSVDANTEAFF. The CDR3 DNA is TGTGCCAGCAGCGTAGACGCGAACACTGAAGCTTTCTTT.

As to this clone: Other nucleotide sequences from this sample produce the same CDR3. In nucleotides, the CDR3 is TGTGCCAGCAGTTTCCAGGGAAACTATGGCTACACCTTC. Translated, it gives CASSFQGNYGYTF. This chain connects TRBV27 to TRBJ1-2; D may be TRBD1 (5 bases). Germline V gives CDR1 MNHEY, CDR2 SMNVEV (reference sequence). The CDR3 is 13 residues long. Trimming took off 3 bases at V and 2 bases at J, with 7 bases between the two ends.